This is a list of T cell receptor beta chains from one sample in a study of blood T cell repertoires in COVID-19. Assay used: immunoSEQ multiplex PCR; TCRdb lists only in-frame clones, some missing. Of roughly 61,000 clones in the sample, around 85% were seen once. The material sequenced was peripheral blood. The source of these receptors is a man aged 35 to 55 with active COVID-19. The CDR3 runs from the conserved cysteine through the conserved F or W. Each record gives: D gene, clone size, V gene, J gene, CDR3 protein, CDR3 DNA. A D gene is named only where the DNA matches it firmly. Some rows mark clone size as missing; the rest say once, few, many or name a class of expanded clone.

>TRBD1|once|TRBV19|TRBJ1-5
CASSISGQDNKPQHF
TGTGCCAGTAGTATATCGGGACAGGACAATAAGCCCCAGCATTTT
>TRBD2|-|TRBV27|TRBJ2-7
CASSSGLAGGEQYF
TGTGCCAGCAGTTCGGGACTAGCGGGAGGTGAGCAGTACTTC
>-|-|TRBV24-1|TRBJ2-1
CATSDLGRANEQFF
TGTGCCACCAGTGATTTGGGCAGGGCTAATGAGCAGTTCTTC
>TRBD1|-|TRBV9|TRBJ2-7
CASSARRDREVYEQYF
TGTGCCAGCAGCGCCCGTCGGGACAGGGAAGTGTACGAGCAGTACTTC
>-|few|TRBV11-3|TRBJ2-2
CASSLTSSGTGELFF
TGTGCCAGCAGCTTAACGTCCTCAGGGACCGGGGAGCTGTTTTTT
>TRBD2|-|TRBV27|TRBJ2-1
CASRVGTSIEQFF
TGTGCCAGCAGAGTGGGGACTAGTATTGAGCAGTTCTTC
>-|-|TRBV4-1|TRBJ1-1
CASSQARLLMNTEAFF
TGCGCCAGCAGCCAAGCGCGTCTTCTCATGAACACTGAAGCTTTCTTT
>TRBD2|few|TRBV5-1|TRBJ2-7
CASSLNSGRIDEQYF
TGCGCCAGCAGCCTGAATAGCGGGAGGATCGACGAGCAGTACTTC
>TRBD2|-|TRBV4-2|TRBJ2-5
CASSQGTSGQETQYF
TGTGCCAGCAGCCAAGGGACTAGCGGCCAAGAGACCCAGTACTTC
>TRBD2|-|TRBV3-1/TRBV3-2|TRBJ2-7
CASSHGLAGGRYEQYF
TGTGCCAGCAGCCACGGTCTAGCGGGAGGCCGTTACGAGCAGTACTTC
>-|-|TRBV6-5|TRBJ1-1
CASSLSGAGAEAFF
TGTGCCAGCAGTTTGTCAGGGGCAGGTGCTGAAGCTTTCTTT
>-|-|TRBV5-1|TRBJ1-5
CASSLAGRNQPQHF
TGCGCCAGCAGCTTGGCAGGGAGGAATCAGCCCCAGCATTTT
>-|-|TRBV28|TRBJ1-6
CASGDFGGSPLHF
TGTGCCAGCGGGGACTTCGGGGGTTCACCCCTCCACTTT
>TRBD2|-|TRBV10-3|TRBJ2-7
CAISEIVGGRALEQYF
TGTGCCATCAGTGAGATAGTGGGCGGGAGGGCCCTCGAGCAGTACTTC
>TRBD1|-|TRBV10-3|TRBJ2-1
CAIGSGGSDDEQFF
TGTGCCATCGGTTCAGGGGGTTCGGACGATGAGCAGTTCTTC
>TRBD1|-|TRBV5-4|TRBJ1-4
CASSPGGTANEKLFF
TGTGCCAGCAGCCCTGGAGGGACAGCTAATGAAAAACTGTTTTTT
>TRBD1|-|TRBV19|TRBJ1-6
CASSIDYGTASNSPLHF
TGTGCCAGTAGTATAGATTACGGGACAGCCTCTAATTCACCCCTCCACTTT
>-|once|TRBV9|TRBJ2-7
CASSVGGGRVDEQYF
TGTGCCAGCAGCGTAGGGGGAGGCAGGGTGGACGAGCAGTACTTC
>TRBD2|-|TRBV11-3|TRBJ2-3
CASSLGGLGFTDTQYF
TGTGCCAGCAGCTTAGGGGGACTAGGGTTCACAGATACGCAGTATTTT
>-|-|TRBV11-1|TRBJ2-6
CASRRQPSGANVLTF
TGTGCCAGCAGGCGACAGCCCTCTGGGGCCAACGTCCTGACTTTC
>-|-|TRBV5-8|TRBJ2-1
CASMGHALSYNEQFF
TGTGCCAGCATGGGGCATGCGCTCTCCTACAATGAGCAGTTCTTC
>TRBD2|-|TRBV7-9|TRBJ2-7
CATSFLAGGNPSYEQYF
TGTGCCACCTCCTTCCTAGCGGGAGGGAACCCTTCCTACGAGCAGTACTTC
>-|-|TRBV7-9|TRBJ2-1
CASWEIMDRYNEQFF
TGTGCCAGCTGGGAGATAATGGACAGATACAATGAGCAGTTCTTC
>TRBD1|-|TRBV11-2|TRBJ2-7
CASSIGQGAYEQYF
TGTGCCAGCAGCATAGGACAGGGGGCCTACGAGCAGTACTTC
>-|-|TRBV18|TRBJ1-1
CASSPQGAGYITEAFF
TGTGCCAGCTCACCGCAAGGGGCGGGATACATTACTGAAGCTTTCTTT
>TRBD2|-|TRBV3-1/TRBV3-2|TRBJ2-3
CASSLGEAGGPTDTQYF
TGTGCCAGCAGCCTCGGCGAGGCGGGAGGCCCCACAGATACGCAGTATTTT
>TRBD2|-|TRBV9|TRBJ2-1
CASSVGGLAGVFSYNEQFF
TGTGCCAGCAGCGTGGGGGGGCTAGCGGGAGTTTTCTCCTACAATGAGCAGTTCTTC
>-|-|TRBV6-5|TRBJ2-3
CASSPTWGRVDTQYF
TGTGCCAGCAGCCCGACGTGGGGGCGCGTAGATACGCAGTATTTT
>TRBD2|-|TRBV11-2|TRBJ2-7
CASSPLGGTSGGTYEQYF
TGTGCCAGCAGCCCTTTAGGCGGGACTAGCGGGGGGACCTACGAGCAGTACTTC
>TRBD2|-|TRBV11-2|TRBJ2-7
CASSFAGGIIYEQYF
TGTGCCAGCAGCTTCGCGGGAGGGATAATCTACGAGCAGTACTTC
>-|-|TRBV5-6|TRBJ2-5
CASSLVLDPGTQYF
TGTGCCAGCAGCTTGGTTCTAGATCCCGGGACCCAGTACTTC
>TRBD2|once|TRBV11-2|TRBJ2-1
CASSLRLAGVYNEQFF
TGTGCCAGCAGCTTAAGGCTAGCGGGAGTCTACAATGAGCAGTTCTTC
>TRBD2|-|TRBV2|TRBJ2-1
CASSSGTSGEQFF
TGTGCCAGCAGCTCCGGGACTAGCGGTGAGCAGTTCTTC
>-|-|TRBV28|TRBJ1-1
CASRSWRNTEAFF
TGTGCCAGCAGGTCCTGGAGGAACACTGAAGCTTTCTTT
>TRBD1|-|TRBV6-5|TRBJ2-3
CASRMDRGSPNTQYF
TGTGCCAGCAGGATGGACAGGGGGTCTCCAAATACGCAGTATTTT
>-|-|TRBV6-5|TRBJ2-2
CASSYARVNTGELFF
TGTGCCAGCAGTTATGCGCGGGTTAACACCGGGGAGCTGTTTTTT
>-|-|TRBV14|TRBJ2-1
CASSQDRGAGNNEQFF
TGTGCCAGCAGCCAAGATCGGGGGGCTGGGAACAATGAGCAGTTCTTC